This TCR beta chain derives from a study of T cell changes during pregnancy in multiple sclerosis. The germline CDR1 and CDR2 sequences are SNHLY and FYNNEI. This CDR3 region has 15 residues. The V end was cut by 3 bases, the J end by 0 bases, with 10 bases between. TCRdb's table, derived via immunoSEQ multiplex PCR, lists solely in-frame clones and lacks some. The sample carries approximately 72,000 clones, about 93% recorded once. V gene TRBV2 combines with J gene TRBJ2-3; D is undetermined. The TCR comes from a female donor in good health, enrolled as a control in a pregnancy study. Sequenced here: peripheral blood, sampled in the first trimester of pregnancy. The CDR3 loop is CASSEYGLSTDTQYF. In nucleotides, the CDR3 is TGTGCCAGCAGTGAGTATGGCCTTAGCACAGATACGCAGTATTTT.